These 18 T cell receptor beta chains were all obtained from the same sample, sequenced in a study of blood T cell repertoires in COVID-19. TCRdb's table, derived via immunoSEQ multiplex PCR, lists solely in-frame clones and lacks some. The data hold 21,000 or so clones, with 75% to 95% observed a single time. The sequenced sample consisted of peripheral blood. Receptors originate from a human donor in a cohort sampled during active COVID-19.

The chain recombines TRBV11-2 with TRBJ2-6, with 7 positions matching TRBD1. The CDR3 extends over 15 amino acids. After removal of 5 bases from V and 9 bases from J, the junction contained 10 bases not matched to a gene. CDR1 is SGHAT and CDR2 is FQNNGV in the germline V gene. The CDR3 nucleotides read TGTGCCAGCAGCCTTGGGACAGTGGCAGACAACGTCCTGACTTTC. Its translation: CASSLGTVADNVLTF. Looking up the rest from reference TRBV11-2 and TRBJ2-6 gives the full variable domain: EAGVAQSPRYKIIEKRQSVAFWCNPISGHATLYWYQQILGQGPKLLIQFQNNGVVDDSQLPKDRFSAERLKGVDSTLKIQPAKLEDSAVYLCASSLGTVADNVLTFGAGSRLTVL.

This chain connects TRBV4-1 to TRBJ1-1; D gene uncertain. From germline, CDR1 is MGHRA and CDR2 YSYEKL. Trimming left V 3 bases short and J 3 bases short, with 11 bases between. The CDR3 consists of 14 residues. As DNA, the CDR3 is TGCGCCAGCAGCCACGGGGATCGGGACACTGAAGCTTTCTTT. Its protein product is CASSHGDRDTEAFF.

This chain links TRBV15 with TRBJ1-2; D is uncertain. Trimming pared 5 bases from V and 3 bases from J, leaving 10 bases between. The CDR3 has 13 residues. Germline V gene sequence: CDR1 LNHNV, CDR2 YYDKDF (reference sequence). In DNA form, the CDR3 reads TGTGCCACCAGCGCCGGTAACGACTATGGCTACACCTTC. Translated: CATSAGNDYGYTF.

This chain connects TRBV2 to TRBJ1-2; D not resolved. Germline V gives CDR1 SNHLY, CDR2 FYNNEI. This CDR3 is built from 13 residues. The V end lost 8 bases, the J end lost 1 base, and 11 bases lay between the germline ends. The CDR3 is CASAADDNYGYTF. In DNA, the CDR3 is TGTGCCAGCGCGGCGGATGATAACTATGGCTACACCTTC.

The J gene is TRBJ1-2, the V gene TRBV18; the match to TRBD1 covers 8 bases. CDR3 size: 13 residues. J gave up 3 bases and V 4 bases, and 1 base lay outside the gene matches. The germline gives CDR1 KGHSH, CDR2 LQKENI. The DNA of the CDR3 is TGTGCCAGCTCACAGACAGGGGACTATGGCTACACCTTC. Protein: CASSQTGDYGYTF. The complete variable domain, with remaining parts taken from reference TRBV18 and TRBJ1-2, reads NAGVMQNPRHLVRRRGQEARLRCSPMKGHSHVYWYRQLPEEGLKFMVYLQKENIIDESGMPKERFSAEFPKEGPSILRIQQVVRGDSAAYFCASSQTGDYGYTFGSGTRLTVV.

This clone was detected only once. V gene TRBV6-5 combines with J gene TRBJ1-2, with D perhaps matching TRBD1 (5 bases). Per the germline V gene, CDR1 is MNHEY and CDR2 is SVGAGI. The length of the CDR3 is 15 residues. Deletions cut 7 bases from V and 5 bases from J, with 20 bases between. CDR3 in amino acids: CASTLGGWGKYGYTF. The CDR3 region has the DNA TGTGCCAGCACCCTGGGGGGGTGGGGAAAATATGGCTACACCTTC.

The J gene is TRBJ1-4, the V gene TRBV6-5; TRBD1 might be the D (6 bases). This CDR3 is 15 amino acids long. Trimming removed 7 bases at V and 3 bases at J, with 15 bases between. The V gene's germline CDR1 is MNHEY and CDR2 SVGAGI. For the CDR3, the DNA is TGTGCCAGCAAAACAGGGACCCTTGCTAATGAAAAACTGTTTTTT. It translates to CASKTGTLANEKLFF.

The CDR3 here is CASSGDRVSTEAFF. For the CDR3, the DNA is TGTGCCAGCAGTGGGGACAGGGTTAGCACTGAAGCTTTCTTT. The J gene is TRBJ1-1, the V gene TRBV2, with 9 bases aligning to TRBD1. Germline values: CDR1 SNHLY, CDR2 FYNNEI. Unmatched junction bases numbered 4, after V lost 4 bases and J lost 4 bases. The CDR3 sequence is 14 residues long. Drawing the rest from reference TRBV2 and TRBJ1-1, the complete variable domain is EPEVTQTPSHQVTQMGQEVILRCVPISNHLYFYWYRQILGQKVEFLVSFYNNEISEKSEIFDDQFSVERPDGSNFTLKIRSTKLEDSAMYFCASSGDRVSTEAFFGQGTRLTVV.

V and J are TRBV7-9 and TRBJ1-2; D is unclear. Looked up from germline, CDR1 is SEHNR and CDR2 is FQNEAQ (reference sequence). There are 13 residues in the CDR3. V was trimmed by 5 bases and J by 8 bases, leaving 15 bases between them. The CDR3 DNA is TGTGCCAGCAGCAGTTCCCGAGGTGAGGGCTACACCTTC. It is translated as CASSSSRGEGYTF.

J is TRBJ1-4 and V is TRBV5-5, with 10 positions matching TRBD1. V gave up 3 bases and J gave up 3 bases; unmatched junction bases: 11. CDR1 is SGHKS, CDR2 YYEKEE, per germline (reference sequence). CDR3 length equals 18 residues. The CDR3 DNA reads TGTGCCAGCAGCTGGACCCCCTCGGACAGGGGGTCTAATGAAAAACTGTTTTTT. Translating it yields CASSWTPSDRGSNEKLFF.

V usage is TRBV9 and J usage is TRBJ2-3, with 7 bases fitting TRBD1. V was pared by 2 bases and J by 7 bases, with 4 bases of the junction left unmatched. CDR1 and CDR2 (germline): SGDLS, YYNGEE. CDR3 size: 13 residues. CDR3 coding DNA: TGTGCCAGCAGCGTTGAGGGACAGTATACGCAGTATTTT. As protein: CASSVEGQYTQYF.

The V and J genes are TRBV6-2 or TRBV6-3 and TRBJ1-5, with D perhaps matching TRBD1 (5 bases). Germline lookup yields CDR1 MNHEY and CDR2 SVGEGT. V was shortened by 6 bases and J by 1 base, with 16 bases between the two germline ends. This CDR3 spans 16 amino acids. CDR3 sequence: CASSSSRQGSNQPQHF. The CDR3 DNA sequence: TGTGCCAGCAGCTCTTCGAGGCAGGGAAGCAATCAGCCCCAGCATTTT.

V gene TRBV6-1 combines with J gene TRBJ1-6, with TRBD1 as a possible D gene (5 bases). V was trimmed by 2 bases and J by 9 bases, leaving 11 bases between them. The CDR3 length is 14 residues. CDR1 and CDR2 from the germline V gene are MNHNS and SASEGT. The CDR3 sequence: CASSEFSGSSPLHF. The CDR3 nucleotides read TGTGCCAGCAGTGAATTCTCAGGGTCTTCACCCCTCCACTTT.

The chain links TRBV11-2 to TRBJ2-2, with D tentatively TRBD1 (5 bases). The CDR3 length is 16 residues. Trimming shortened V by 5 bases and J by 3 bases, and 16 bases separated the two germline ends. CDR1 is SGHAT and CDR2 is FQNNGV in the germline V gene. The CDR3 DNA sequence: TGTGCCAGCAGCCCCAGGGAAGGGCGACACACCGGGGAGCTGTTTTTT. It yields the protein CASSPREGRHTGELFF.

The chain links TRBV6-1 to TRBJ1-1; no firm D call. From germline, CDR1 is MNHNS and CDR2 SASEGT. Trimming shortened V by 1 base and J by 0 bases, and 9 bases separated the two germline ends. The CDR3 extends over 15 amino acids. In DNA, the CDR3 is TGTGCCAGCAGTGAAGTCCACAGCATGAACACTGAAGCTTTCTTT. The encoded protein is CASSEVHSMNTEAFF.

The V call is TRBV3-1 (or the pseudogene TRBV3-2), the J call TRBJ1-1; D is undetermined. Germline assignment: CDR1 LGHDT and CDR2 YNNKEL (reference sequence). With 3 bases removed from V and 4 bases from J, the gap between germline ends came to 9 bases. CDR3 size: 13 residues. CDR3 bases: TGTGCCAGCAGCCAGTCCGGTCCCACTGAAGCTTTCTTT. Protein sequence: CASSQSGPTEAFF.

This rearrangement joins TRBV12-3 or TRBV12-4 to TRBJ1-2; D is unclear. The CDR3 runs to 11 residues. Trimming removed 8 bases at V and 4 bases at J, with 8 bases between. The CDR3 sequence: CASGEAYGYTF. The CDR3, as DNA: TGTGCCAGCGGAGAGGCCTATGGCTACACCTTC.

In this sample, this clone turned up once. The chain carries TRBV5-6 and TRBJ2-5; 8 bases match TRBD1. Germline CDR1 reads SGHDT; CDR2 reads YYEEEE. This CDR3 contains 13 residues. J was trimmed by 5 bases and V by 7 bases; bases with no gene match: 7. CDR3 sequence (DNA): TGTGCCAGCGTAGCAGGGGGCTGGGAGACCCAGTACTTC. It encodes CASVAGGWETQYF.